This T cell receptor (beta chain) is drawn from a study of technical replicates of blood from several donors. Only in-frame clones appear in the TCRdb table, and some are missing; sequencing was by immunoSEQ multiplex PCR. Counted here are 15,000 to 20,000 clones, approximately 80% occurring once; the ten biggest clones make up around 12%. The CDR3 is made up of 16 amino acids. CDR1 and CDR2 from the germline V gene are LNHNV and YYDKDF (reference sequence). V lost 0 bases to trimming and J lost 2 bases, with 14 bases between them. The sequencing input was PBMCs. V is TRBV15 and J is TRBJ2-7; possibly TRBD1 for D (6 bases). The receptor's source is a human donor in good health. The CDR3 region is CATSRDRQGLTYEQYF. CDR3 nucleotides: TGTGCCACCAGCAGAGATCGCCAGGGGTTAACCTACGAGCAGTACTTC.